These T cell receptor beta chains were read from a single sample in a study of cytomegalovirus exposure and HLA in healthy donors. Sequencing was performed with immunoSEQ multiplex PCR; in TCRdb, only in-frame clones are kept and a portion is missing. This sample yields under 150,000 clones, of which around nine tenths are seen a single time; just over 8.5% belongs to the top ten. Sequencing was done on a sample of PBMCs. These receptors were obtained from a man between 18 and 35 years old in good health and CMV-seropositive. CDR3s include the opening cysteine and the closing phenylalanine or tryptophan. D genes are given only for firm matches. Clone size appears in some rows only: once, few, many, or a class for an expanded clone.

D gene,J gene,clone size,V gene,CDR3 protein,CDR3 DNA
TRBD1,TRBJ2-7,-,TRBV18,CASSPGTGRDEQYF,TGTGCCAGCTCTCCTGGGACAGGGAGGGACGAGCAGTACTTC
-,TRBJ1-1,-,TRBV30,CAWGGVMNTEAFF,TGTGCCTGGGGGGGGGTTATGAACACTGAAGCTTTCTTT
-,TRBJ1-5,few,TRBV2,CASARTEYSNQPQHF,TGTGCCAGCGCTCGGACAGAATATAGCAATCAGCCCCAGCATTTT
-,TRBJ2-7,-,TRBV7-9,CASSLARAGYEQYF,TGTGCCAGCAGCTTAGCGAGGGCAGGCTACGAGCAGTACTTC
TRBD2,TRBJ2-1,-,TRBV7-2,CASSPSGRLSYNEQFF,TGTGCCAGCAGCCCCAGCGGGAGGCTCTCCTACAATGAGCAGTTCTTC
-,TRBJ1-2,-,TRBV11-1,CASSLQWGGYGYTF,TGTGCCAGCAGCCTCCAGTGGGGAGGCTATGGCTACACCTTC
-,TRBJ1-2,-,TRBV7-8,CASSPAGQGIRYTF,TGTGCCAGCAGCCCAGCGGGGCAGGGAATTCGCTACACCTTC
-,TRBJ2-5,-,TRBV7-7,CASSLFGGKEETQYF,TGTGCTAGCAGCTTGTTCGGCGGGAAAGAAGAGACCCAGTACTTC
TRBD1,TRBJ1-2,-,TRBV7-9,CASSHRDRDTNYGYTF,TGTGCCAGCAGCCACCGGGACAGAGATACTAACTATGGCTACACCTTC
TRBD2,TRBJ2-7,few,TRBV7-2,CASSFRGLAGASSYEQYF,TGTGCCAGCAGCTTTAGAGGACTAGCGGGGGCCAGCTCCTACGAGCAGTACTTC
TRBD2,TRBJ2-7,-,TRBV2,CASTGGSYEQYF,TGTGCCAGCACGGGAGGATCCTACGAGCAGTACTTC
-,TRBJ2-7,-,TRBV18,CASSPPSGNYEQYF,TGTGCCAGCTCACCCCCCAGCGGAAATTACGAGCAGTACTTC
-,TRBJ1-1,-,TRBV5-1,CASSSEGFTEAFF,TGCGCCAGCAGCTCGGAGGGGTTCACTGAAGCTTTCTTT
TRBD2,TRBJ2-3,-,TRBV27,CASSSQAGGRPDTQYF,TGTGCCAGCAGTTCGCAAGCGGGGGGGCGTCCAGATACGCAGTATTTT
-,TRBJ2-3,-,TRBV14,CASSQRGTSTDTQYF,TGTGCCAGCAGCCAACGGGGGACCAGCACAGATACGCAGTATTTT
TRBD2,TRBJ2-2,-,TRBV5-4,CASSLAGLAGVGELFF,TGTGCCAGCAGCTTGGCCGGGTTAGCGGGAGTCGGGGAGCTGTTTTTT
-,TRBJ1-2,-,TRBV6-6,CASSLRYNYGYTF,TGTGCCAGCAGTTTACGGTACAACTATGGCTACACCTTC
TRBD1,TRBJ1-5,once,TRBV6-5,CASSPLQGSHQPQHF,TGTGCCAGCAGCCCTTTACAGGGGTCGCATCAGCCCCAGCATTTT
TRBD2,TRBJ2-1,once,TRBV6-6,CAGRTSSNEQFF,TGTGCCGGCCGGACTAGCTCCAATGAGCAGTTCTTC
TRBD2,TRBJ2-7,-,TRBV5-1,CASRAPGGAYEQYF,TGCGCCAGCAGGGCCCCCGGGGGGGCCTACGAGCAGTACTTC
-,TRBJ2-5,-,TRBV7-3,CASSLTGGASGGETQYF,TGTGCCAGCAGCTTAACGGGCGGGGCGAGCGGAGGAGAGACCCAGTACTTC
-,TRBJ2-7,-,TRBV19,CASSIRLTSGYEQYF,TGTGCCAGTAGTATTCGGCTAACCTCGGGTTACGAGCAGTACTTC
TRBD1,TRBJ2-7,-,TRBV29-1,CSVVGDRGLNEQYF,TGCAGCGTTGTAGGGGACAGGGGGTTAAACGAGCAGTACTTC
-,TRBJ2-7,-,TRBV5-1,CASSLTGSSYEQYF,TGCGCCAGCAGCTTGACAGGGTCCTCCTACGAGCAGTACTTC
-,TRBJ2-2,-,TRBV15,CATSRDKGFAGELFF,TGTGCCACCAGCAGAGATAAGGGGTTCGCCGGGGAGCTGTTTTTT
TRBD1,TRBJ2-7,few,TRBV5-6,CASSGPRQGAYEQYF,TGTGCCAGCAGCGGGCCTAGACAGGGAGCCTACGAGCAGTACTTC
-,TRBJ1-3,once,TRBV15,CATSNEESGNTIYF,TGTGCCACCAGCAATGAGGAATCTGGAAACACCATATATTTT
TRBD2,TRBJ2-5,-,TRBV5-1,CASGTSGRGQETQYF,TGCGCCAGCGGTACATCGGGGCGGGGGCAAGAGACCCAGTACTTC
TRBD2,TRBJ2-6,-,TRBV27,CASSEQVGRLSGANVLTF,TGTGCCAGCAGCGAACAGGTCGGGAGGCTCTCTGGGGCCAACGTCCTGACTTTC
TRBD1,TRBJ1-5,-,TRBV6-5,CASSYARGQGVPQHF,TGTGCCAGCAGTTACGCCCGGGGACAGGGGGTTCCCCAGCATTTT
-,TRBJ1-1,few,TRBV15,CATSRGYDDPGDF,TGTGCCACCAGCAGGGGGTATGATGATCCCGGGGACTTT
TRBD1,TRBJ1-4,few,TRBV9,CASSQGQGKLFF,TGTGCCAGCAGCCAGGGACAGGGCAAACTGTTTTTT
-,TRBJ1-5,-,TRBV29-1,CSVGGGGGSNQPQHF,TGCAGCGTTGGAGGAGGGGGGGGAAGCAATCAGCCCCAGCATTTT
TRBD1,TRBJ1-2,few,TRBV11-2,CASSLEGGQGLGYTF,TGTGCCAGCAGCTTAGAGGGTGGACAGGGCCTAGGCTACACCTTC